The 30 T cell receptor beta chains presented below share a single source sample, sequenced in a study of CD8 T cells in Susac syndrome. Reverse transcription used roughly 0.45 to 1 ug RNA and random hexamers. TCRdb re-analysed the immunoSEQ multiplex PCR reads in MiXCR, keeping a single row per CDR3 protein. The data hold 200,000 to 300,000 distinct CDR3 sequences, with around 93% observed a single time. Sequenced material: CD4+ T cells from PBMCs. The receptors were sampled from a human donor with multiple sclerosis.

This chain connects TRBV4-1 to TRBJ1-3, with D uncertain. There are 16 residues in the CDR3. Trimming stripped 4 bases from V and 0 bases from J, with 13 bases between. Germline V lookup: CDR1 MGHRA, CDR2 YSYEKL. CDR3 in DNA: TGCGCCAGCAGCCCCCGACCGATCACCTCTGGAAACACCATATATTTT. Translated, it gives CASSPRPITSGNTIYF.

The chain combines TRBV18 with TRBJ2-7; D is unclear. CDR3 size: 12 residues. Germline loops: CDR1 KGHSH, CDR2 LQKENI. V was trimmed by 2 bases and J by 2 bases, leaving 4 bases between them. This CDR3 is CASSPGTYEQYF. The CDR3 DNA follows: TGTGCCAGCTCACCAGGGACCTACGAGCAGTACTTC.

This rearrangement joins TRBV20-1 to TRBJ2-3, with 9 bases lining up with TRBD2. V lost 3 bases, J lost 6 bases, and 10 bases stayed unmatched. Germline V gene lookup returns CDR1 DFQATT and CDR2 SNEGSKA (reference sequence). This CDR3 is built from 15 residues. Here the CDR3 DNA reads TGCAGTGCTAGCCCCCCTAGCGGGGTGTACGATACGCAGTATTTT. Translation: CSASPPSGVYDTQYF.

The genes are TRBV3-1 and TRBJ1-1; D not resolved. Germline values: CDR1 LGHDT, CDR2 YNNKEL (reference sequence). This CDR3 comprises 14 residues. V lost 1 base and J lost 2, with 8 bases in between. The CDR3 loop reads CASSQVQTNTEAFF. The CDR3 coding sequence is TGTGCCAGCAGCCAAGTACAGACCAACACTGAAGCTTTCTTT.

This sequence joins TRBV27 and TRBJ2-7, with TRBD2 identical over 8 bases. The ends lost 1 base at V and 5 bases at J; junction bases unmatched: 4. Germline-derived CDR1 and CDR2 are MNHEY and SMNVEV (reference sequence). CDR3 size: 14 residues. DNA for the CDR3: TGTGCCAGCAGTTTATTAGCGGGGCTGAACGAGCAGTACTTC. Translated: CASSLLAGLNEQYF.

The chain employs TRBV15 and TRBJ2-5, with D possibly matching TRBD2 (5 bases). V was clipped by 0 bases and J by 5 bases, with 7 bases between them. Germline V lookup: CDR1 LNHNV, CDR2 YYDKDF (reference sequence). The CDR3 has 13 amino acids. CDR3 region: CATSRDRRETQYF. The CDR3 DNA is TGTGCCACCAGCAGAGACAGGAGGGAGACCCAGTACTTC.

This CDR3 reads CASSFTAGGPDTQYF. The CDR3, as DNA: TGTGCCAGCAGCTTTACAGCGGGGGGGCCAGATACGCAGTATTTT. This sequence joins TRBV11-2 and TRBJ2-3; 10 bases align to TRBD2. V lost 3 bases and J lost 4; bases outside the gene matches: 4. The length of the CDR3 is 15 residues. CDR1 is SGHAT, CDR2 FQNNGV, per germline.

V usage is TRBV5-1 and J usage is TRBJ2-5, with TRBD1 identical over 7 bases. The CDR3 is 14 amino acids. J gave up 5 bases and V 6 bases, and 10 bases lay outside the gene matches. CDR1 is SGHRS and CDR2 is YFSETQ in the germline V gene. CDR3 DNA: TGCGCCAGCACCGATCCAGGGGGTAGGGAGACCCAGTACTTC. This encodes CASTDPGGRETQYF.

The rearrangement links TRBV3-1 to TRBJ2-3, with 11 nucleotides matching TRBD2. The CDR3 runs to 15 residues. The trim removed 1 base at V and 6 bases at J, leaving 3 bases unmatched. Germline CDR1 and CDR2: LGHDT and YNNKEL (reference sequence). DNA for the CDR3: TGTGCCAGCAGCCAAGCTAGCGGGGGGACCGATACGCAGTATTTT. Its translation: CASSQASGGTDTQYF.

CDR3 amino acids: CSVRGGRGANVLTF. DNA of the CDR3: TGCAGCGTTCGCGGGGGGCGCGGGGCCAACGTCCTGACTTTC. V gene TRBV29-1 combines with J gene TRBJ2-6; 8 bases map to TRBD2. Germline V gives CDR1 SQVTM, CDR2 ANQGSEA. V dropped 5 bases and J dropped 4; count of bases not matched to a gene: 4. This CDR3 is 14 amino acids long.

This chain links TRBV19 with TRBJ2-7; the D gene is possibly TRBD1 (6 bases). This CDR3 contains 15 residues. V shed 6 bases and J shed 0 bases, with 15 bases lying between them. Germline assignment: CDR1 LNHDA and CDR2 SQIVND (reference sequence). The CDR3: CASSTTGWSSYEQYV. The CDR3 DNA reads TGTGCCAGTAGCACGACAGGTTGGAGCTCCTACGAGCAGTACGTC.

The rearrangement joins TRBV10-1 to TRBJ1-2; D not resolved. The germline CDR1 and CDR2 sequences are WNHNN and SYGVQD (reference sequence). V was cut by 3 bases and J by 4 bases, with 9 bases left in between. The CDR3 is made up of 13 amino acids. This chain's CDR3 is CASSDGQGYGYTF. Written as DNA, the CDR3 is TGCGCCAGCAGTGACGGGCAAGGCTATGGCTACACCTTC.

This chain links TRBV5-1 with TRBJ1-1, with D maybe TRBD1 (5 bases). V lost 4 bases to trimming and J lost 5 bases, with 15 bases between them. The CDR3 runs 14 residues. Germline assignment: CDR1 SGHRS and CDR2 YFSETQ. The CDR3 here is CASSLRMGGTEAFF. Here the CDR3 DNA reads TGCGCCAGCAGCCTCCGGATGGGGGGGACTGAAGCTTTCTTT. Based on the CDR3 plus reference TRBV5-1 and TRBJ1-1, the full variable domain is KAGVTQTPRYLIKTRGQQVTLSCSPISGHRSVSWYQQTPGQGLQFLFEYFSETQRNKGNFPGRFSGRQFSNSRSEMNVSTLELGDSALYLCASSLRMGGTEAFFGQGTRLTVV.

V is TRBV9 and J is TRBJ2-3; TRBD1 agrees at 9 bases. CDR3 length equals 15 residues. The V and J ends lost 3 bases and 5 bases, in that order; junction bases with no gene match: 7. CDR1 and CDR2 (germline): SGDLS, YYNGEE. CDR3 in amino acids: CASSGRDRVIDTQYF. CDR3 sequence (DNA): TGTGCCAGCAGCGGCCGGGACAGGGTTATAGATACGCAGTATTTT.

The V gene is TRBV7-6, the J gene TRBJ2-7, with 7 positions matching TRBD1. This CDR3 has 13 amino acids. Germline assignment: CDR1 SGHVS and CDR2 FNYEAQ. V dropped 1 base and J dropped 6; count of bases not matched to a gene: 3. CDR3 sequence reads: CASSLGGGGEQYF. In DNA, the CDR3 is TGTGCCAGCAGCTTAGGAGGGGGCGGCGAGCAGTACTTC.

The chain carries TRBV7-2 and TRBJ2-1; D is perhaps TRBD1 or TRBD2 (6 bases each). Germline loops: CDR1 SGHTA, CDR2 FQGNSA. The ends were cut back, 5 bases at V and 12 bases at J, with 14 bases in the middle. This CDR3 has 12 amino acids. The CDR3 bases are TGTGCCAGCAGCGTCGTTGGGGGGCGGCAGTTCTTC. Translated: CASSVVGGRQFF.

The CDR3 coding sequence is TGTGCCAGCAGTCCCCAGGACAGGCTCTCCTACGAGCAGTACTTC. This encodes CASSPQDRLSYEQYF. The gene calls are TRBV6-6 and TRBJ2-7, with 7 nucleotides matching TRBD1. CDR1 and CDR2 from the germline V gene are MNHNY and SVGAGI (reference sequence). The CDR3 spans 15 residues. Unmatched junction bases numbered 7, after V lost 5 bases and J lost 0 bases.

This rearrangement joins TRBV12-3 or TRBV12-4 to TRBJ1-4, with D perhaps matching TRBD1 (6 bases). V was pared by 4 bases and J by 8 bases, with 14 bases between. The CDR3 runs 14 residues. CDR3 in DNA: TGTGCCAGCAGTTGGGGGGCGGAGGGGGAAAAACTGTTTTTT. It encodes CASSWGAEGEKLFF.

The V and J genes are TRBV11-1 and TRBJ2-3, with TRBD1 as a possible D gene (5 bases). V shed 5 bases and J shed 6 bases, with 12 bases lying between them. This CDR3 spans 13 amino acids. CDR1 is SGHAT, CDR2 FQDESV, per germline (reference sequence). The CDR3 reads CASSLGHRDTQYF. The CDR3 coding sequence is TGTGCCAGCAGCCTCGGACACAGGGATACGCAGTATTTT.

The chain couples TRBV13 to TRBJ2-5; TRBD1 matches 8 bases. CDR3 length: 19 amino acids. In germline, CDR1 is PRHDT, CDR2 FYEKMQ (reference sequence). With 5 bases clipped from V and 2 bases from J, the junction kept 19 bases outside the gene matches. The chain's CDR3 is CASSITGDRQGRSQETQYF. The CDR3 DNA reads as TGTGCCAGCAGCATAACTGGGGACAGACAGGGGCGGTCGCAAGAGACCCAGTACTTC.

V is TRBV12-3 or TRBV12-4 and J is TRBJ1-1, with a possible D match to TRBD1 (5 bases). V was trimmed by 0 bases and J by 5 bases, leaving 13 bases between them. There are 15 residues in the CDR3. The CDR3 region is CASSLAAAWGTEAFF. CDR3 DNA sequence: TGTGCCAGCAGTTTAGCAGCAGCCTGGGGGACTGAAGCTTTCTTT.

The rearrangement links TRBV19 to TRBJ2-5; the match to TRBD2 covers 10 bases. The CDR3 loop spans 14 amino acids. The V gene's germline CDR1 is LNHDA and CDR2 SQIVND (reference sequence). V was clipped by 5 bases and J by 4 bases; unmatched bases: 4. CDR3 loop: CASSARLAGETQYF. The CDR3 DNA reads as TGTGCCAGTAGTGCCAGACTAGCGGGAGAGACCCAGTACTTC.

The chain combines TRBV29-1 with TRBJ1-1; 10 nucleotides align to TRBD1. The V and J ends lost 7 bases and 1 base, in that order; junction bases with no gene match: 18. The CDR3 runs 18 residues. Per the germline V gene, CDR1 is SQVTM and CDR2 is ANQGSEA. Here the CDR3 DNA reads TGCAGCGGCACGGCGGGACAGGGGATCCCGCCCCGGAACACTGAAGCTTTCTTT. Translation gives CSGTAGQGIPPRNTEAFF.

The J gene is TRBJ2-5, the V gene TRBV10-3, with D perhaps TRBD2 (5 bases). Germline values: CDR1 ENHRY, CDR2 SYGVKD. This CDR3 comprises 13 residues. The V and J ends lost 3 bases and 7 bases respectively, with 12 bases between them. CDR3 nucleotide sequence: TGTGCCATCAGTGATAAGGCCAGCGGGACCCAGTACTTC. Translated: CAISDKASGTQYF.

V gene TRBV7-9 combines with J gene TRBJ2-7; D is possibly TRBD1 (6 bases). Trimming took off 1 base at V and 5 bases at J, with 15 bases between the two ends. Germline CDR1 is SEHNR and CDR2 is FQNEAQ (reference sequence). There are 15 residues in the CDR3. The CDR3 DNA reads TGTGCCAGCAGCTTAGGGCAGGGGCCGGCCCACGAGCAGTACTTC. Translating it yields CASSLGQGPAHEQYF.

The chain joins TRBV7-8 to TRBJ2-1, with no clear D. The germline V and J ends were trimmed by 1 base and 9 bases, with 7 bases remaining between them. The CDR3 totals 12 residues. Germline V lookup: CDR1 SGHVS, CDR2 FQNEAQ. CDR3 loop: CASSLVPGEQFF. For the CDR3, the DNA is TGTGCCAGCAGCTTAGTCCCCGGTGAGCAGTTCTTC.

Written as DNA, the CDR3 is TGCGCCAGCAGCTTGAACAGAGATAATTCACCCCTCCACTTT. Residues: CASSLNRDNSPLHF. The chain carries TRBV5-1 and TRBJ1-6; no reliable D call. The germline V and J ends were trimmed by 1 base and 5 bases, with 7 bases remaining between them. The CDR3 is 14 residues long. Per the germline V gene, CDR1 is SGHRS and CDR2 is YFSETQ.

The CDR3 nucleotides are TGTGCCAGCAGTACCCCCGGGGGGGCCTCTCAGCCCCAGCATTTT. Translated, it gives CASSTPGGASQPQHF. The J gene is TRBJ1-5, the V gene TRBV6-5; D may be TRBD1 (6 bases). Germline CDR1 is MNHEY and CDR2 is SVGAGI. Trimming removed 5 bases at V and 6 bases at J, with 17 bases between. The CDR3 has 15 residues.

The chain employs TRBV3-1 and TRBJ2-4, with 7 positions matching TRBD1. Germline CDR1 is LGHDT and CDR2 is YNNKEL (reference sequence). The V segment lost 3 bases and the J segment 8 bases; nucleotides outside the gene matches: 10. The CDR3 runs to 15 residues. The CDR3 protein is CASSQGNRGFDIQYF. DNA of the CDR3: TGTGCCAGCAGCCAGGGAAACAGGGGTTTTGACATTCAGTACTTC.

The chain recombines TRBV30 with TRBJ2-3; the D is unclear. The CDR3 has 14 residues. Looked up from germline, CDR1 is GTSNPN and CDR2 is SVGIG (reference sequence). Trimming left V 1 base short and J 2 bases short, with 10 bases between. The CDR3 here is CAWSAVLNTDTQYF. Written as DNA, the CDR3 is TGTGCCTGGAGTGCAGTCCTAAACACAGATACGCAGTATTTT. Supplemented by reference TRBV30 and TRBJ2-3, the full variable domain reads SQTIHQWPATLVQPVGSPLSLECTVEGTSNPNLYWYRQAAGRGLQLLFYSVGIGQISSEVPQNLSASRPQDRQFILSSKKLLLSDSGFYLCAWSAVLNTDTQYFGPGTRLTVL.